This T cell receptor (beta chain) was captured in a study of vaccination and CD4 T cells after COVID-19. Sequencing of the DNA from cultured CD4+ T cells was carried out with the Oncomine TCR Beta short-read assay. TCRdb called the PCR reads again in MiXCR, with one record for every CDR3 protein. The sample lists roughly 12,000 distinct CDR3 sequences, roughly 29% occurring once. V lost 2 bases, J lost 6 bases, and 13 bases stayed unmatched. The CDR3 is made up of 17 amino acids. A remark on this clonotype: Its cognate antigen is unknown.

Stated treatment: approximately nine-day PBMC culture with coronavirus spike peptide pools or control peptides (ViraFEST assay). The sequencing here drew on CD4+ T cells from blood, cultured in vitro, taken after SARS-CoV-2 vaccination. The chain is built from TRBV23-1 and TRBJ1-2, with 9 bases aligning to TRBD1. TRBV23-1 is an open reading frame whose function is uncertain. This sequence originates from a human donor who had recovered from COVID-19. In DNA form, the CDR3 reads TGCGCCAGCAGTCAAATCCCTCGACCCGGGACAGGGAATGGCTACACCTTC. This codes for CASSQIPRPGTGNGYTF.